The clone carrying this T cell receptor beta chain showed up just a few times. Its antigen remains unknown. The CDR3 runs to 14 residues. Germline V gene sequence: CDR1 SQVTM, CDR2 ANQGSEA. The V and J ends lost 5 bases and 11 bases, in that order; junction bases with no gene match: 13. This specimen belongs to a study of blood T cells in healthy people across ages. Study findings and constraints: Measured against age, TCR beta diversity per million T cells decreased in a roughly linear manner.

PBMCs numbering at least 7 million were isolated per sample. Together with a sample-barcoded 5' primer, a J-beta primer mix was included in a second PCR lasting about 7 to 11 cycles. TCRdb ran MiXCR on the 5' RACE reads and lists one entry per CDR3 protein. The repertoire has roughly 1.9 million distinct CDR3 sequences, about two fifths of them found once; the top ten carry 23%. The rearrangement uses TRBV29-1 and TRBJ2-5, with 11 bases matching TRBD2. The TCR sequence derives from a human donor in good health. The sequenced sample was blood. CDR3 nucleotide sequence: TGCAGCGTTCCCCGACTAGCGGGGAACCATGAGCAGTACTTC. Amino acid sequence: CSVPRLAGNHEQYF. The full variable domain, with the rest looked up from reference TRBV29-1 and TRBJ2-5, is SAVISQKPSRDICQRGTSLTIQCQVDSQVTMMFWYRQQPGQSLTLIATANQGSEATYESGFVIDKFPISRPNLTFSTLTVSNMSPEDSSIYLCSVPRLAGNHEQYFGPGTRLLVL.